This T cell receptor beta chain was observed in a study of blood T cell repertoires in COVID-19. V was trimmed by 3 bases and J by 8 bases, leaving 14 bases between them. The germline gives CDR1 SGHNT, CDR2 YYREEE (reference sequence). This CDR3 region has 13 residues. Only one count was recorded for this clone. Clones were sequenced by immunoSEQ multiplex PCR, and TCRdb holds only the in-frame ones, with some missing. The data contain roughly 250,000 clones, about 87% of them singletons. This sequence joins TRBV5-4 and TRBJ1-1, with D possibly being TRBD1 (5 bases). Source material: PBMCs or T cells enriched from blood (not recorded which). This clonotype was obtained from a woman between 45 and 65 years old who had recovered from COVID-19. This CDR3 is CASSWAPGVEAFF. CDR3 in DNA: TGTGCCAGCAGCTGGGCCCCGGGGGTGGAAGCTTTCTTT.